These T cell receptor beta chains were read from a single sample in a study of human T cells and chemical hapten exposure. MiXCR, applied by TCRdb to the RACE reads, yields one record per CDR3 protein. Seen here are some 99,000 distinct CDR3 sequences, 9.2% observed once, and the top ten hold 2.5% to 3.5%. Material: whole blood, obtained in connection with sensitization to the hapten diphenylcyclopropenone (DPC). All receptors come from a woman aged 35 to 49 with alopecia areata. Some clones in this sample may be carry-over from other donors' samples. Both conserved end residues are part of each CDR3. D genes are given only for firm matches. Clone size is stated in some rows and not others, as once, few, many or a class when expanded.

clone size: -; V gene: TRBV4-1; J gene: TRBJ2-5; D gene: TRBD1; CDR3 DNA: TGCGCCAGCAGCCAGGGACAGGGGTTGGAGACCCAGTACTTC; CDR3 protein: CASSQGQGLETQYF
clone size: many; V gene: TRBV12-3/TRBV12-4; J gene: TRBJ2-7; D gene: -; CDR3 DNA: TGTGCCAGCAGTTTCTCATCCGGGACCAATATCTACGAGCAGTACTTC; CDR3 protein: CASSFSSGTNIYEQYF
clone size: once; V gene: TRBV10-3; J gene: TRBJ2-3; D gene: -; CDR3 DNA: TGTGCCATCAACCTCGGTCAGGGCACAGATACGCAGTATTTT; CDR3 protein: CAINLGQGTDTQYF
clone size: few; V gene: TRBV29-1; J gene: TRBJ2-2; D gene: -; CDR3 DNA: TGCAGCGTACGACAGATGGCGAACACCGGGGAGCTGTTTTTT; CDR3 protein: CSVRQMANTGELFF
clone size: -; V gene: TRBV12-3/TRBV12-4; J gene: TRBJ2-7; D gene: -; CDR3 DNA: TGTGCCAGCAGTTGGGGGTCCGGGACACGGTCGTACGAGCAGTACTTC; CDR3 protein: CASSWGSGTRSYEQYF
clone size: many; V gene: TRBV2; J gene: TRBJ2-1; D gene: TRBD2; CDR3 DNA: TGTGCCAGCAGTGATGGTGGGGGGACTAGGACCTACAATGAGCAGTTCTTC; CDR3 protein: CASSDGGGTRTYNEQFF
clone size: many; V gene: TRBV5-1; J gene: TRBJ2-1; D gene: TRBD1; CDR3 DNA: TGCGCCAGCAGGGGGACAGGGGGCCCCTTTAATGAGCAGTTCTTC; CDR3 protein: CASRGTGGPFNEQFF
clone size: many; V gene: TRBV20-1; J gene: TRBJ1-2; D gene: -; CDR3 DNA: TGCAGTGGGTTGGCGGGGGGAGGGAATGGCTACACCTTC; CDR3 protein: CSGLAGGGNGYTF
clone size: many; V gene: TRBV5-4; J gene: TRBJ2-5; D gene: -; CDR3 DNA: TGTGCCAGCAGCTTTGCGTCAGGGGCCGGAGAGACCCAGTACTTC; CDR3 protein: CASSFASGAGETQYF
clone size: -; V gene: TRBV7-6; J gene: TRBJ1-1; D gene: -; CDR3 DNA: TGTGCCAGCAGCTTAAGCTTGGGTCGGACTGAAGCTTTCTTT; CDR3 protein: CASSLSLGRTEAFF
clone size: few; V gene: TRBV12-3/TRBV12-4; J gene: TRBJ2-2; D gene: TRBD2; CDR3 DNA: TGTGCCAGCAGCCCTATAGCGGGGGGCACCGGGGAGCTGTTTTTT; CDR3 protein: CASSPIAGGTGELFF
clone size: many; V gene: TRBV18; J gene: TRBJ1-2; D gene: -; CDR3 DNA: TGTGCCAGCTCCGATACCCCTTGGGCAGGGGAAAGCTCTAACTATGGCTACACCTTC; CDR3 protein: CASSDTPWAGESSNYGYTF
clone size: few; V gene: TRBV6-1; J gene: TRBJ1-2; D gene: TRBD1; CDR3 DNA: TGTGCCAGCAGTATACGGACAGGGGAAGGCTACACCTTC; CDR3 protein: CASSIRTGEGYTF
clone size: few; V gene: TRBV7-9; J gene: TRBJ2-5; D gene: -; CDR3 DNA: TGTGCCAGCAGCCCCCGGGAGACAGGGTTCGAAGGGGAGACCCAGTACTTC; CDR3 protein: CASSPRETGFEGETQYF
clone size: few; V gene: TRBV19; J gene: TRBJ2-3; D gene: -; CDR3 DNA: TGTGCCAGTAGTTCGGGAAACAGGGCCACAGATACGCAGTATTTT; CDR3 protein: CASSSGNRATDTQYF
clone size: many; V gene: TRBV6-2/TRBV6-3; J gene: TRBJ1-1; D gene: -; CDR3 DNA: TGTGCCAGCAGCTACAATCCGGGGGTCACGAACACTGAAGCTTTCTTT; CDR3 protein: CASSYNPGVTNTEAFF
clone size: many; V gene: TRBV6-6; J gene: TRBJ2-2; D gene: -; CDR3 DNA: TGTGCCAGCAGCCGATCCGGGGAGCTGTTTTTT; CDR3 protein: CASSRSGELFF
clone size: many; V gene: TRBV15; J gene: TRBJ2-1; D gene: TRBD2; CDR3 DNA: TGTGCCACCAGCATCCGGACTAGCGGGGGTCGCAATGAGCAGTTCTTC; CDR3 protein: CATSIRTSGGRNEQFF
clone size: few; V gene: TRBV4-3; J gene: TRBJ2-1; D gene: TRBD2; CDR3 DNA: TGCGCCAGCAGCCAAGAAGGGAGCGGGGGGGTCGATGAGCAGTTCTTC; CDR3 protein: CASSQEGSGGVDEQFF
clone size: -; V gene: TRBV3-1; J gene: TRBJ2-7; D gene: -; CDR3 DNA: TGTGCCAGCAGCCAAAATCAGCCCGACGAGCAGTACTTC; CDR3 protein: CASSQNQPDEQYF